Presented here are 5 T cell receptor beta chains from one specimen sequenced in a study of blood T cell repertoires in COVID-19. Sequenced by immunoSEQ multiplex PCR; TCRdb stores in-frame clones only, minus some. The sample lists 200,000 to 250,000 clones, 65% to 85% occurring once. The specimen sequenced was PBMCs or T cells enriched from blood (not recorded which). These receptor sequences come from an older woman who had recovered from COVID-19.

The rearrangement uses TRBV7-9 and TRBJ1-1; 7 nucleotides line up with TRBD1. CDR3 length equals 14 residues. Germline trimming cut 5 bases from V and 4 bases from J; bases unmatched to any gene: 7. CDR1 and CDR2 from the germline V gene are SEHNR and FQNEAQ (reference sequence). The CDR3 region is CASSPPGQPTEAFF. Written as DNA, the CDR3 is TGTGCCAGCAGCCCGCCGGGACAGCCCACTGAAGCTTTCTTT.

The genes are TRBV10-2 and TRBJ1-2, with 7 nucleotides matching TRBD1. J was trimmed by 4 bases and V by 6 bases; bases with no gene match: 8. CDR3 length: 14 amino acids. Germline V gene data show CDR1 as WSHSY and CDR2 as SAAADI. The CDR3 sequence: CASSEHRDSYGYTF. CDR3 coding DNA: TGCGCCAGCAGCGAACACCGGGACAGCTATGGCTACACCTTC.

This clone was observed once. V gene TRBV2 combines with J gene TRBJ2-3; a weak D match, TRBD1 (6 bases). This CDR3 region has 15 residues. V was clipped by 5 bases and J by 3 bases, with 15 bases between them. The germline CDR1 and CDR2 sequences are SNHLY and FYNNEI. This CDR3 is CASSRDIEFTDTQYF. The CDR3 DNA follows: TGTGCCAGCAGTAGGGACATCGAGTTTACAGATACGCAGTATTTT.

With regard to this clone: Additional DNA sequences in this sample encode the identical CDR3. The CDR3 coding sequence is TGTGCCAGCAGTTACCTCCTCGGCTACGAGCAGTACTTC. Protein product: CASSYLLGYEQYF. The chain links TRBV6-2 or TRBV6-3 to TRBJ2-7; D not certain. Germline-derived CDR1 and CDR2 are MNHEY and SVGEGT. This CDR3 region has 13 residues. Deletions cut 2 bases from V and 3 bases from J, with 8 bases between.

This clone was found a few times. The chain has TRBV3-1 (or the pseudogene TRBV3-2) and TRBJ2-1; D might be TRBD1 (5 bases). V was cut by 3 bases and J by 4 bases, with 10 bases left in between. Germline CDR1 and CDR2: LGHDT and YNNKEL (reference sequence). The CDR3 contains 14 residues. The CDR3 sequence is CASSQRRGYNEQFF. CDR3 nucleotides: TGTGCCAGCAGCCAGAGAAGGGGTTACAATGAGCAGTTCTTC.